This section outlines one T cell receptor beta chain sequence together with its context. V lost 0 bases to trimming and J lost 2 bases, with 17 bases between them. The germline gives CDR1 LNHNV, CDR2 YYDKDF (reference sequence). There are 18 residues in the CDR3. The data derive from a study of identical twins. A universal primer site came from template switching; cDNA carried unique molecular identifiers. TCRdb itself ran the 5' RACE reads through MiXCR, one entry per CDR3 protein. Among about 730,000 distinct CDR3 sequences listed, over 20% were seen once. These data were likewise used in another study, on T cells expressing NK-cell markers.

V is TRBV15 and J is TRBJ2-1; D is perhaps TRBD1 or TRBD2 (5 bases each). The TCR comes from a woman aged 18-29 years in good health. Source material: PBMCs. Written as DNA, the CDR3 is TGTGCCACCAGCAGAGATAAATCCCGTGGGACCCCCTACAATGAGCAGTTCTTC. As protein: CATSRDKSRGTPYNEQFF. Variable domain in full (rest from reference TRBV15 and TRBJ2-1): DAMVIQNPRYQVTQFGKPVTLSCSQTLNHNVMYWYQQKSSQAPKLLFHYYDKDFNNEADTPDNFQSRRPNTSFCFLDIRSPGLGDTAMYLCATSRDKSRGTPYNEQFFGPGTRLTVL.